This note documents a single T cell receptor (beta chain) sequence. Produced via immunoSEQ multiplex PCR; TCRdb's table is partial and in-frame only. The table records roughly 50,000 clones, roughly 94% of them present only once. The data belong to a study of control samples from healthy donors and cancer patients. The origin of this receptor is a man aged 30 to 45 in good health. Specimen: blood.

The CDR3 DNA is TGTGCCAGCAGCCTGGGACTAGCGGAATATACGCAGTATTTT. The encoded protein is CASSLGLAEYTQYF. The chain employs TRBV13 and TRBJ2-3; TRBD2 aligns across 11 bases. The CDR3 sequence is 14 residues long. Germline trimming cut 5 bases from V and 7 bases from J; bases unmatched to any gene: 5. The V gene's germline CDR1 is PRHDT and CDR2 FYEKMQ (reference sequence).